This T cell receptor beta chain came from a study of T cells in localized non-small cell lung cancer. Clones were read by immunoSEQ multiplex PCR, and TCRdb kept only the in-frame ones, dropping some. The table has about 2,800 clones, about 39% seen once. There are 14 residues in the CDR3. In germline, CDR1 is GTSNPN, CDR2 SVGIG (reference sequence). Between the trimmed V and J ends, which lost 1 base and 7 bases, there was a span of 14 bases. Only one count was recorded for this clone. The starting material was lung tumor tissue, obtained before any cancer treatment. The rearrangement uses TRBV30 and TRBJ2-1, with D possibly TRBD2 on 6 matching bases. This sequence was found in a male donor at least 60 years old with stage I squamous cell lung carcinoma. For the CDR3, the DNA is TGTGCCTGGAGTGCAACGGGACTTTGGAATGAGCAGTTCTTC. It encodes CAWSATGLWNEQFF.